Shown below are 4 T cell receptor beta chains from a single sample sequenced in a study of CD8 T cells in ankylosing spondylitis. TCRdb called the 5' RACE reads again in MiXCR, with one record for every CDR3 protein. The sample includes 150,000 to 200,000 distinct CDR3 sequences, about a sixth of them seen just once. Sequenced sample: blood, either unsorted or a sorted T cell fraction (not recorded which). Source of these receptors: a male donor with ankylosing spondylitis or in good health (not recorded which).

This clonotype has a count of ten or more. This chain connects TRBV5-1 to TRBJ1-2; maybe TRBD1 (6 bases). Germline assignment: CDR1 SGHRS and CDR2 YFSETQ. The CDR3 is 13 residues long. Trimming left V 2 bases short and J 6 bases short, with 11 bases between. The CDR3 protein is CASSFTGRDGYTF. DNA for the CDR3: TGCGCCAGCAGCTTCACAGGGAGGGATGGCTACACCTTC.

This clonotype was seen more than once but under ten times. This chain uses TRBV9 with TRBJ2-3; 7 bases line up with TRBD2. Germline CDR1 is SGDLS and CDR2 is YYNGEE. J was trimmed by 0 bases and V by 9 bases; bases with no gene match: 4. The CDR3 spans 13 residues. CDR3 nucleotide sequence: TGTGCCACCGGGAGGACAAGCACAGATACGCAGTATTTT. Residues: CATGRTSTDTQYF.

The table lists this clonotype with many counts. V and J are TRBV13 and TRBJ2-5, with no clear D. V lost 0 bases, J lost 5 bases, and 10 bases lay in between. The CDR3 is made up of 14 amino acids. Germline CDR1 is PRHDT and CDR2 is FYEKMQ (reference sequence). CDR3 nucleotides: TGTGCCAGCAGCTTAGGCAACGGCGTGGAGACCCAGTACTTC. This codes for CASSLGNGVETQYF. Full variable domain (missing parts from reference TRBV13 and TRBJ2-5): AAGVIQSPRHLIKEKRETATLKCYPIPRHDTVYWYQQGPGQDPQFLISFYEKMQSDKGSIPDRFSAQQFSDYHSELNMSSLELGDSALYFCASSLGNGVETQYFGPGTRLLVL.

The rearrangement links TRBV24-1 to TRBJ2-3; the match to TRBD2 covers 9 bases. The CDR3 loop spans 17 amino acids. The J segment lost 4 bases and the V segment lost 4 bases, leaving 11 bases of the junction unmatched. Germline CDR1 is KGHDR and CDR2 is SFDVKD. CDR3 residues: CATSDRRLADSSDTQYF. In nucleotides, the CDR3 is TGTGCCACCAGTGACCGAAGACTAGCGGATTCCTCAGATACGCAGTATTTT.